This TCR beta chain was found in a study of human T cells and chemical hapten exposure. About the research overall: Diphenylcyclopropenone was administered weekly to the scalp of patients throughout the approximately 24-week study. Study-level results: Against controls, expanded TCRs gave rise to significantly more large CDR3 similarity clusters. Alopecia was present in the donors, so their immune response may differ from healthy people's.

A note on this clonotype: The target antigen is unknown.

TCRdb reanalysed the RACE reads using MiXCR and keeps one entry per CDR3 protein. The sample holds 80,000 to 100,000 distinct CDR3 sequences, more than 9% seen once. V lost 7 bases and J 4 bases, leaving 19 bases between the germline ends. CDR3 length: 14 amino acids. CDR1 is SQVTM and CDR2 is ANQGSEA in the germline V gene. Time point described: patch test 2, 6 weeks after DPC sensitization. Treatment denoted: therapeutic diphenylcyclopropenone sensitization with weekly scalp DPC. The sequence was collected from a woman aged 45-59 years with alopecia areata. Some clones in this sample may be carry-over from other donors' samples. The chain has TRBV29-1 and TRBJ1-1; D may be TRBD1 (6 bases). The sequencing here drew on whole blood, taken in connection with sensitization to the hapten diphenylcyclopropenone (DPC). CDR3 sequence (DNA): TGCAGCGCTGGTAACCAGGGGATCGGCACTGAAGCTTTCTTT. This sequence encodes CSAGNQGIGTEAFF.